The 20 T cell receptor beta chains below were found in one sample sequenced in a study of T cell responses to AZD1222 COVID-19 vaccine. TCRdb's table, derived via immunoSEQ multiplex PCR, lists solely in-frame clones and lacks some. The data hold fewer than 200,000 clones, with 88% observed a single time. Here the sequenced sample was peripheral blood, taken 28 days after the second AZD1222 dose. These receptors all come from an adult who received the AZD1222 COVID-19 vaccine.

V is TRBV2 and J is TRBJ2-6, with 12 bases that match TRBD2. V gave up 2 bases and J gave up 0 bases; unmatched junction bases: 5. The CDR3 is made up of 19 amino acids. Germline loops: CDR1 SNHLY, CDR2 FYNNEI. Written as DNA, the CDR3 is TGTGCCAGCAGTGAAACTAGCGGGGGGACCAGCTCTGGGGCCAACGTCCTGACTTTC. This gives the protein CASSETSGGTSSGANVLTF.

This rearrangement joins TRBV6-5 to TRBJ2-1, with D possibly matching TRBD2 (6 bases). The CDR3 totals 16 residues. Per germline, CDR1 MNHEY and CDR2 SVGAGI. Trimming left V 0 bases short and J 2 bases short, with 11 bases between. Written as DNA, the CDR3 is TGTGCCAGCAGTTACTCGTTTAGCGGACCCTACAATGAGCAGTTCTTC. Its protein product is CASSYSFSGPYNEQFF.

DNA for the CDR3: TGTGCCAGCAGCCTCCTCACCGGACAGACGCAGTACTTC. Amino acids: CASSLLTGQTQYF. The chain combines TRBV3-1 (or the pseudogene TRBV3-2) with TRBJ2-7; TRBD1 is a possible D gene (6 bases). Germline V gene lookup returns CDR1 LGHDT and CDR2 YNNKEL (reference sequence). Trimming took 4 bases from V and 9 from J, leaving 16 bases between them. This CDR3 spans 13 amino acids.

This rearrangement joins TRBV6-2 or TRBV6-3 to TRBJ1-5; D is perhaps TRBD1 (5 bases). With 2 bases removed from V and 4 bases from J, the gap between germline ends came to 9 bases. CDR1 is MNHEY and CDR2 is SVGEGT in the germline V gene. The CDR3 consists of 14 residues. CDR3: CASSYQAGNQPQHF. The CDR3 DNA reads as TGTGCCAGCAGTTACCAGGCAGGGAATCAGCCCCAGCATTTT.

The V call is TRBV19, the J call TRBJ1-1, with 9 bases matching TRBD1. The V gene's germline CDR1 is LNHDA and CDR2 SQIVND (reference sequence). V shed 5 bases and J 4 bases; nucleotides not matched to a gene: 5. The CDR3 covers 14 residues. This chain's CDR3 is CASSVQGAGTEAFF. DNA of the CDR3: TGTGCCAGTAGTGTACAGGGGGCCGGCACTGAAGCTTTCTTT.

This sequence joins TRBV5-1 and TRBJ1-4, with D possibly TRBD1 on 5 matching bases. The CDR3 length is 14 residues. V shed 3 bases and J shed 4 bases, with 10 bases lying between them. From germline, CDR1 is SGHRS and CDR2 YFSETQ. The chain's CDR3 is CASSWGTGNEKLFF. The CDR3 nucleotides read TGCGCCAGCAGCTGGGGGACGGGTAATGAAAAACTGTTTTTT.

This chain connects TRBV10-3 to TRBJ2-4; 11 bases fit TRBD1. Germline CDR1 is ENHRY and CDR2 is SYGVKD. The V segment lost 2 bases and the J segment 4 bases; nucleotides outside the gene matches: 7. The length of the CDR3 is 17 residues. The CDR3 reads CAISEPGTGGGKNIQYF. Here the CDR3 DNA reads TGTGCCATCAGTGAGCCCGGGACAGGGGGTGGGAAAAACATTCAGTACTTC.

In its sample, this clone was seen a few times. The chain has TRBV18 and TRBJ2-7; 8 nucleotides match TRBD1. Per germline, CDR1 KGHSH and CDR2 LQKENI. The CDR3 is made up of 15 amino acids. The J segment lost 3 bases and the V segment lost 2 bases, leaving 6 bases of the junction unmatched. In nucleotides, the CDR3 is TGTGCCAGCTCACCAAGACAGGGGATCAACTACGAGCAGTACTTC. Residues: CASSPRQGINYEQYF. Full variable domain (missing parts from reference TRBV18 and TRBJ2-7): NAGVMQNPRHLVRRRGQEARLRCSPMKGHSHVYWYRQLPEEGLKFMVYLQKENIIDESGMPKERFSAEFPKEGPSILRIQQVVRGDSAAYFCASSPRQGINYEQYFGPGTRLTVT.

The genes are TRBV12-3 or TRBV12-4 and TRBJ1-2; possible D gene TRBD1, 6 bases. The CDR3 spans 12 residues. V was cut by 6 bases and J by 6 bases, with 11 bases left in between. In DNA, the CDR3 is TGTGCCAGCAGAGACCCAGGGGATGGCTACACCTTC. Protein: CASRDPGDGYTF.

V is TRBV19 and J is TRBJ2-3; unclear D gene. The CDR3 covers 11 residues. V gave up 7 bases and J gave up 2 bases, with 4 bases separating them. CDR1 is LNHDA, CDR2 SQIVND, per germline (reference sequence). As DNA, the CDR3 is TGTGCCAGTACCAACACAGATACGCAGTATTTT. Its translation: CASTNTDTQYF.

The chain joins TRBV5-5 to TRBJ2-3, with D uncertain. V shed 4 bases and J shed 2 bases, with 11 bases lying between them. Germline values: CDR1 SGHKS, CDR2 YYEKEE (reference sequence). The CDR3 contains 14 residues. CDR3 loop: CASSRTGATDTQYF. DNA for the CDR3: TGTGCCAGCAGCCGGACCGGTGCCACAGATACGCAGTATTTT.

The CDR3 reads CASSLEVNQPQHF. The CDR3 DNA sequence: TGTGCCAGCAGCTTAGAGGTCAATCAGCCCCAGCATTTT. The chain links TRBV11-2 to TRBJ1-5; D is unresolved. The CDR3 has 13 amino acids. Trimming left V 0 bases short and J 3 bases short, with 3 bases between. CDR1 is SGHAT and CDR2 is FQNNGV in the germline V gene.

The rearrangement links TRBV7-2 to TRBJ2-1; a weak D match, TRBD1 (6 bases). Trimming removed 5 bases from V and 9 bases from J, with 14 bases in between. The CDR3 totals 13 residues. Germline lookup yields CDR1 SGHTA and CDR2 FQGNSA. CDR3 protein: CASSQQGGGEQFF. The CDR3 nucleotides read TGTGCCAGCAGCCAACAGGGTGGAGGTGAGCAGTTCTTC. The variable domain in full, completed from reference TRBV7-2 and TRBJ2-1, reads GAGVSQSPSNKVTEKGKDVELRCDPISGHTALYWYRQSLGQGLEFLIYFQGNSAPDKSGLPSDRFSAERTGGSVSTLTIQRTQQEDSAVYLCASSQQGGGEQFFGPGTRLTVL.

The rearrangement uses TRBV21-1 and TRBJ1-4; the D call of TRBD1 is as the table states it, not checked on the DNA. TRBV21-1 is described as a pseudogene. The CDR3 contains 16 residues. CDR3 coding DNA: TGTGCCAGCAGCCTTGGGGCCACAGGGGCTAGTGAAAAACTGTTTTTT. Encoded protein: CASSLGATGASEKLFF.

The chain recombines TRBV15 with TRBJ1-5; D might be TRBD1 (6 bases). CDR3 length: 16 residues. Looked up from germline, CDR1 is LNHNV and CDR2 is YYDKDF (reference sequence). V was trimmed by 1 base and J by 1 base, leaving 11 bases between them. CDR3 in DNA: TGTGCCACCAGCAGAGGGTGGGGGGCCAGCAATCAGCCCCAGCATTTT. Protein: CATSRGWGASNQPQHF. Based on the CDR3 plus reference TRBV15 and TRBJ1-5, the full variable domain is DAMVIQNPRYQVTQFGKPVTLSCSQTLNHNVMYWYQQKSSQAPKLLFHYYDKDFNNEADTPDNFQSRRPNTSFCFLDIRSPGLGDTAMYLCATSRGWGASNQPQHFGDGTRLSIL.

The table lists this clone with a count of one. The rearrangement links TRBV4-3 to TRBJ2-5; 12 bases agree with TRBD1. This CDR3 region has 15 residues. The germline CDR1 and CDR2 sequences are LGHNA and YSLEER. With V trimmed by 3 bases and J by 3 bases, 2 bases remained unmatched. The CDR3 loop is CASSQGTGGKETQYF. The DNA for the CDR3 is TGCGCCAGCAGCCAGGGGACAGGGGGCAAAGAGACCCAGTACTTC.

The gene calls are TRBV11-2 and TRBJ1-2; no firm D call. Trimming removed 1 base at V and 0 bases at J, with 9 bases between. Germline CDR1 and CDR2: SGHAT and FQNNGV. The CDR3 length is 15 residues. The CDR3 coding sequence is TGTGCCAGCAGCTTAGTTACAAGGCCTAACTATGGCTACACCTTC. It yields the protein CASSLVTRPNYGYTF.

This chain joins TRBV7-9 and TRBJ1-2; the D gene is possibly TRBD1 (6 bases). This CDR3 region has 17 residues. Between the trimmed V and J ends, which lost 1 base and 2 bases, there was a span of 17 bases. Per germline, CDR1 SEHNR and CDR2 FQNEAQ (reference sequence). This CDR3 is CASSLEGVGPYNYGYTF. The CDR3 region has the DNA TGTGCCAGCAGCTTAGAGGGGGTTGGGCCCTACAACTATGGCTACACCTTC.

This clone was recorded a few times. The CDR3 coding sequence is TGTGCCAGCAGTATTCAGCAGAGCTCCTACGAGCAGTACTTC. Its protein product is CASSIQQSSYEQYF. This chain links TRBV6-5 with TRBJ2-7; D remains unclear. Trimming took 5 bases from V and 0 from J, leaving 11 bases between them. The length of the CDR3 is 14 residues. The germline gives CDR1 MNHEY, CDR2 SVGAGI.

V and J are TRBV7-6 and TRBJ1-1; D is undetermined. V lost 7 bases and J lost 5, with 17 bases in between. The CDR3 has 14 residues. CDR1 SGHVS and CDR2 FNYEAQ come from the germline V gene. This CDR3 is CASTPLGPGTEAFF. CDR3 DNA sequence: TGTGCCAGCACCCCGTTAGGGCCGGGGACTGAAGCTTTCTTT.